The source of this T cell receptor beta chain is a study of somatic mutations in cytotoxic T cells in rheumatoid arthritis. In its sample, this clone was seen once. Some clones are missing from TCRdb's copy, which holds only in-frame ones; the method was immunoSEQ multiplex PCR. The profile shows tens of thousands of clones, about 86% of them singletons. Trimming shortened V by 4 bases and J by 5 bases, and 17 bases separated the two germline ends. The V gene's germline CDR1 is SEHNR and CDR2 FQNEAQ (reference sequence). There are 15 residues in the CDR3. The receptor was isolated from a woman between 50 and 59 years old in good health. The specimen sequenced was CD8+ T cells sorted from blood. The chain employs TRBV7-9 and TRBJ1-2, with D possibly matching TRBD1 (5 bases). CDR3 residues: CASSSTAPGIYGYTF. CDR3 bases: TGTGCCAGCAGCTCCACTGCCCCAGGGATATATGGCTACACCTTC.